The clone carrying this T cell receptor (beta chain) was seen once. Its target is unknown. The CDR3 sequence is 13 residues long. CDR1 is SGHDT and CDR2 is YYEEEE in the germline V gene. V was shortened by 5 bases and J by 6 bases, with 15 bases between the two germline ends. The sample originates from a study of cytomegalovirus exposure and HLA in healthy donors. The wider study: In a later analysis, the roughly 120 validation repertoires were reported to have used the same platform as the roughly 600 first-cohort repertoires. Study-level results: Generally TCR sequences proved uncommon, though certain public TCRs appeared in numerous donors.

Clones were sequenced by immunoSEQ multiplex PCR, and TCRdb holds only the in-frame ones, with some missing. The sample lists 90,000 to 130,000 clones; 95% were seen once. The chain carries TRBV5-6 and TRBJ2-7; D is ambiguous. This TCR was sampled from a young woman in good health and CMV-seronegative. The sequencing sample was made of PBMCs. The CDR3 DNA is TGTGCCAGCAGTCTTCTCTACCCCTCCGAGCAGTACTTC. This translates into CASSLLYPSEQYF. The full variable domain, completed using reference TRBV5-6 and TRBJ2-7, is DAGVTQSPTHLIKTRGQQVTLRCSPKSGHDTVSWYQQALGQGPQFIFQYYEEEERQRGNFPDRFSGHQFPNYSSELNVNALLLGDSALYLCASSLLYPSEQYFGPGTRLTVT.